One and the same sample provided the 27 T cell receptor beta chains below, sequenced in a study of T cell changes during pregnancy in multiple sclerosis. Repertoires were generated with immunoSEQ multiplex PCR, while TCRdb's copy carries only in-frame clones and drops some. The repertoire includes roughly 39,000 clones, roughly 91% of them detected once, and roughly 1.5% sits in the top ten. What was sequenced was PBMCs (not recorded whether the cells were cultured). Every receptor here comes from a female donor with multiple sclerosis, enrolled in a pregnancy study.

The CDR3 DNA reads as TGTGCCAGCAGCTTAGGGGGGACTAGCGGGAGGGCACGCTACAATGAGCAGTTCTTC. Translated: CASSLGGTSGRARYNEQFF. V usage is TRBV7-9 and J usage is TRBJ2-1, with 16 bases that match TRBD2. The ends lost 1 base at V and 3 bases at J; junction bases unmatched: 6. Germline V lookup: CDR1 SEHNR, CDR2 FQNEAQ (reference sequence). The CDR3 runs to 19 residues.

The CDR3 DNA follows: TGTGCCAGCCGGGGGCCCTTTAGCACAGATACGCAGTATTTT. The encoded protein is CASRGPFSTDTQYF. The chain couples TRBV2 to TRBJ2-3; D may match TRBD1 or TRBD2 (6 bases each). Trimming cost V 8 bases and J 0 bases, with 12 bases left between them. The V gene's germline CDR1 is SNHLY and CDR2 FYNNEI. The CDR3 spans 14 residues.

The chain links TRBV18 to TRBJ1-1, with 8 bases identical to TRBD1. This CDR3 has 15 residues. Trimming at V came to 3 bases and at J to 0 bases, leaving 3 bases not matched to a gene. Germline loops: CDR1 KGHSH, CDR2 LQKENI. Written as DNA, the CDR3 is TGTGCCAGCTCACCGGAGACAGGGGTGAACACTGAAGCTTTCTTT. It is translated as CASSPETGVNTEAFF.

The J gene is TRBJ2-1, the V gene TRBV27; D is unresolved. V lost 0 bases to trimming and J lost 3 bases, with 6 bases between them. Germline V gene data show CDR1 as MNHEY and CDR2 as SMNVEV (reference sequence). This CDR3 region has 14 residues. The DNA for the CDR3 is TGTGCCAGCAGTTTATCCGGGTACTACAATGAGCAGTTCTTC. Its translation is CASSLSGYYNEQFF.

CDR3 DNA sequence: TGTGCCAGCAGTTTCCGGGGGTCAGGGGCCAACGTCCTGACTTTC. It translates to CASSFRGSGANVLTF. The rearrangement links TRBV28 to TRBJ2-6; tentative D call: TRBD2 (6 bases). Trimming removed 3 bases at V and 4 bases at J, with 10 bases between. There are 15 residues in the CDR3. Germline-derived CDR1 and CDR2 are MDHEN and SYDVKM. Full variable domain (missing parts from reference TRBV28 and TRBJ2-6): DVKVTQSSRYLVKRTGEKVFLECVQDMDHENMFWYRQDPGLGLRLIYFSYDVKMKEKGDIPEGYSVSREKKERFSLILESASTNQTSMYLCASSFRGSGANVLTFGAGSRLTVL.

J is TRBJ2-5 and V is TRBV5-6; D remains ambiguous. V shed 1 base and J shed 1 base, with 8 bases lying between them. This CDR3 has 14 residues. From germline, CDR1 is SGHDT and CDR2 YYEEEE. CDR3 residues: CASSLFLVQETQYF. Here the CDR3 DNA reads TGTGCCAGCAGCTTGTTTCTAGTCCAAGAGACCCAGTACTTC.

This clone was observed a few times. The chain couples TRBV7-9 to TRBJ2-7; D uncertain. Germline-derived CDR1 and CDR2 are SEHNR and FQNEAQ (reference sequence). The CDR3 totals 14 residues. V gave up 4 bases and J gave up 3 bases, with 13 bases separating them. The DNA for the CDR3 is TGTGCCAGCAGCTCATCACGACACAACTACGAGCAGTACTTC. Residues: CASSSSRHNYEQYF.

The V and J genes are TRBV14 and TRBJ2-7; D is perhaps TRBD2 (5 bases). Germline CDR1 reads SGHDN; CDR2 reads FVKESK. CDR3 length equals 14 residues. Deletions cut 2 bases from V and 4 bases from J, with 12 bases between. CDR3 DNA sequence: TGTGCCAGCAGCCAACCGGGAATGGGGTACGAGCAGTACTTC. Translating it yields CASSQPGMGYEQYF.

The chain is built from TRBV25-1 and TRBJ2-7; 7 bases align to TRBD1. V gave up 9 bases and J gave up 5 bases; unmatched junction bases: 7. The germline CDR1 and CDR2 sequences are MGHDK and SYGVNS. The CDR3 is 12 residues long. CDR3 in amino acids: CASSNRGDEQYF. DNA for the CDR3: TGTGCCAGTAGTAACAGGGGTGACGAGCAGTACTTC.

The chain has TRBV4-1 and TRBJ2-7, with 9 bases that match TRBD2. Germline trimming cut 1 base from V and 7 bases from J; bases unmatched to any gene: 8. CDR3 length equals 15 residues. Germline V gene lookup returns CDR1 MGHRA and CDR2 YSYEKL. In DNA form, the CDR3 reads TGCGCCAGCAGCCAAGGGCCTAGCGGGGCGGGGGAGCAGTACTTC. As protein: CASSQGPSGAGEQYF.

The rearrangement joins TRBV21-1 to TRBJ1-2. TRBV21-1 represents a pseudogene. This CDR3 has 13 residues. CDR3 sequence reads: CASSPEGAYGYTF. The CDR3 DNA follows: TGTGCCAGCAGCCCCGAAGGAGCCTATGGCTACACCTTC.

This chain joins TRBV4-1 and TRBJ2-6; 12 bases align to TRBD1. CDR3 length: 19 residues. The V gene end was trimmed by 2 bases and the J gene end by 2 bases; junction bases not matched to a gene: 7. The germline CDR1 and CDR2 sequences are MGHRA and YSYEKL. DNA of the CDR3: TGCGCCAGCAGCCAACGCGGGACAGGGGGCGCGACTGGGGCCAACGTCCTGACTTTC. Residues: CASSQRGTGGATGANVLTF.

The J gene is TRBJ2-1, the V gene TRBV27, with a tentative D call TRBD2 (6 bases). V lost 6 bases to trimming and J lost 6 bases, with 12 bases between them. The CDR3 is 13 residues long. Per germline, CDR1 MNHEY and CDR2 SMNVEV (reference sequence). This CDR3 is CASRPGGINEQFF. In DNA form, the CDR3 reads TGTGCCAGCAGGCCGGGCGGGATCAATGAGCAGTTCTTC.

This chain links TRBV7-2 with TRBJ2-3, with D maybe TRBD2 (5 bases). Trimming cost V 2 bases and J 2 bases, with 14 bases left between them. The length of the CDR3 is 16 residues. Germline V CDR1 and CDR2: SGHTA, FQGNSA. The CDR3: CASSLMGWRITDTQYF. The CDR3, as DNA: TGTGCCAGCAGCTTAATGGGTTGGAGGATCACAGATACGCAGTATTTT. Variable domain in full (rest from reference TRBV7-2 and TRBJ2-3): GAGVSQSPSNKVTEKGKDVELRCDPISGHTALYWYRQSLGQGLEFLIYFQGNSAPDKSGLPSDRFSAERTGGSVSTLTIQRTQQEDSAVYLCASSLMGWRITDTQYFGPGTRLTVL.

V usage is TRBV27 and J usage is TRBJ2-1; no definite D call. CDR1 is MNHEY, CDR2 SMNVEV, per germline (reference sequence). Trimming cost V 2 bases and J 4 bases, with 9 bases left between them. This CDR3 region has 14 residues. CDR3 DNA: TGTGCCAGCAGTTTAAAAGCCCCGTACAATGAGCAGTTCTTC. Translated, it gives CASSLKAPYNEQFF.

This clone occurred once. The V and J genes are TRBV5-6 and TRBJ2-7; D uncertain. V lost 1 base and J 4 bases, leaving 9 bases between the germline ends. The CDR3 has 13 amino acids. Germline V lookup: CDR1 SGHDT, CDR2 YYEEEE. For the CDR3, the DNA is TGTGCCAGCAGCTTGACACAGAAATACGAGCAGTACTTC. This sequence encodes CASSLTQKYEQYF.

The CDR3 sequence: CASSEQVVSGNTIYF. CDR3 nucleotides: TGCGCCAGCAGCGAGCAGGTTGTCTCTGGAAACACCATATATTTT. The gene calls are TRBV4-3 and TRBJ1-3; D gene ambiguous. Germline V lookup: CDR1 LGHNA, CDR2 YSLEER. V lost 5 bases to trimming and J lost 0 bases, with 11 bases between them. The CDR3 runs 15 residues.

J is TRBJ2-7 and V is TRBV27; TRBD1 matches 7 bases. The CDR3 sequence is 16 residues long. Germline-derived CDR1 and CDR2 are MNHEY and SMNVEV (reference sequence). V lost 5 bases to trimming and J lost 2 bases; unmatched junction nucleotides: 12. CDR3: CASSPLRTGFTYEQYF. CDR3 DNA: TGTGCCAGCAGTCCTCTCCGGACAGGTTTTACCTACGAGCAGTACTTC.

The genes are TRBV30 and TRBJ1-5, with no clear D. The CDR3 is 14 residues long. The germline CDR1 and CDR2 sequences are GTSNPN and SVGIG (reference sequence). The germline V and J ends were trimmed by 0 bases and 1 base, with 7 bases remaining between them. The CDR3 DNA follows: TGTGCCTGGAGTGTACGGGCAAGCAATCAGCCCCAGCATTTT. Its protein product is CAWSVRASNQPQHF.

The rearrangement uses TRBV28 and TRBJ2-3; 8 bases are shared with TRBD2. In germline, CDR1 is MDHEN, CDR2 SYDVKM. The CDR3 is 14 residues long. Unmatched junction bases numbered 5, after V lost 3 bases and J lost 6 bases. The CDR3 sequence is CASSLSGSGDTQYF. The CDR3, as DNA: TGTGCCAGCAGTTTGAGCGGGAGCGGGGATACGCAGTATTTT.

The V gene is TRBV9, the J gene TRBJ1-2; perhaps TRBD1 as D (6 bases). Trimming cost V 0 bases and J 2 bases, with 11 bases left between them. The germline V gene has CDR1 SGDLS and CDR2 YYNGEE. The CDR3 is 15 amino acids. Here the CDR3 DNA reads TGTGCCAGCAGCGTAGCTACAGGACAGAACTATGGCTACACCTTC. Its protein product is CASSVATGQNYGYTF.

This sequence joins TRBV6-5 and TRBJ2-5, with D perhaps being TRBD1 or TRBD2 (5 bases each). The CDR3 covers 12 residues. Trimming removed 6 bases from V and 3 bases from J, with 8 bases in between. Germline loops: CDR1 MNHEY, CDR2 SVGAGI. The CDR3 sequence is CASRRGEETQYF. As DNA, the CDR3 is TGTGCCAGCAGAAGAGGGGAAGAGACCCAGTACTTC.

The chain recombines TRBV19 with TRBJ1-5; the D gene is possibly TRBD1 (5 bases). There are 17 residues in the CDR3. Germline CDR1 LNHDA, CDR2 SQIVND (reference sequence). V lost 5 bases and J lost 10, with 27 bases in between. The CDR3, as DNA: TGTGCCAGTAGTGCGGCGGGACGCCACTTTTACCCATCACCCCAGCATTTT. Protein product: CASSAAGRHFYPSPQHF.

V usage is TRBV10-3 and J usage is TRBJ2-3; D not resolved. V was clipped by 11 bases and J by 2 bases, with 20 bases between them. CDR1 is ENHRY, CDR2 SYGVKD, per germline. The CDR3 has 15 residues. The CDR3 DNA sequence: TGTGCCTTATCCTCCCTCAGCAAACTCACAGATACGCAGTATTTT. Protein product: CALSSLSKLTDTQYF.

The chain has TRBV19 and TRBJ1-5, with D unclear. The CDR3 contains 12 residues. Germline CDR1 is LNHDA and CDR2 is SQIVND (reference sequence). The V gene lost 7 bases and the J gene lost 4 bases, with 8 bases spanning the gap. DNA for the CDR3: TGTGCCAGTACCTCCAAAAATCAGCCCCAGCATTTT. Residues: CASTSKNQPQHF.

V gene TRBV2 combines with J gene TRBJ2-2; 7 bases are a match to TRBD2. V lost 6 bases, J lost 5 bases, and 9 bases stayed unmatched. The CDR3 extends over 15 amino acids. CDR1 is SNHLY and CDR2 is FYNNEI in the germline V gene. DNA of the CDR3: TGTGCCAGCAGGGACCGCGGGAGAAATACCGGGGAGCTGTTTTTT. It encodes CASRDRGRNTGELFF.

In its sample, this clone was seen once. This rearrangement joins TRBV25-1 to TRBJ2-1; 7 bases are shared with TRBD1. Trimming removed 2 bases from V and 6 bases from J; junction bases left unmatched: 4. From germline, CDR1 is MGHDK and CDR2 SYGVNS. The length of the CDR3 is 14 residues. The CDR3 nucleotides read TGTGCCAGCAGTGAAGCCGGGACAGCCAATGAGCAGTTCTTC. Translated, it gives CASSEAGTANEQFF.